This TCR beta chain was retrieved from a study of persistence of HIV-infected CD4 T cells. With regard to this clone: Antigen: not known.

Cells were stimulated with CMV-infected fibroblast lysates at 10 ug/mL. CD40L/CD69 double-negative CD45RO-high memory CD4+ T cells were collected. Anti-CD28/CD49d costimulation, CD40-blocking antibody and enfuvirtide were given to CD8-depleted PBMCs for about 19 hours. Looked up from germline, CDR1 is MDHEN and CDR2 is SYDVKM. The trim removed 8 bases at V and 7 bases at J, leaving 14 bases unmatched. The CDR3 has 15 amino acids. The libraries were made with immunoSEQ version 4 in survey mode. TCRdb's copy holds only in-frame clones and misses some; the assay was immunoSEQ multiplex PCR. This repertoire shows fewer than 40,000 clones, over 80% found once; its top ten account for 5% to 7%.

The chain couples TRBV28 to TRBJ1-5; TRBD1 agrees at 7 bases. The sequence was obtained from an adult woman with HIV who was CMV-seropositive. The source material was CD4+ T cells sorted from PBMCs after approximately 19-hour stimulation, sampled from a patient who received antiretroviral therapy. CDR3 sequence reads: CASLVRTGRYQPQHF. CDR3 nucleotides: TGTGCCAGCCTTGTCCGGACAGGCCGTTACCAGCCCCAGCATTTT.